This entry concerns a single TCR beta chain. Antigen: not known. These data originate in a study of T cells in Graves' hyperthyroidism and ophthalmopathy. The study, taken as a whole, reports: Expanded thyroid clonotypes (above 0.001) were mostly also found in blood. Model-based prediction identified ophthalmopathy a median around 6.7 months prior to its onset.

The source material, RNA transcripts, was used to amplify TCR beta CDR3 regions. RT-PCR in the first round (using the HTBI primer set) targeted the TCR CDR3. One entry per CDR3 protein, called by TCRdb with MiXCR from the multiplex PCR reads. Of more than 500,000 distinct CDR3 sequences listed, more than 45% are singletons. The V and J ends lost 5 bases and 8 bases respectively, with 12 bases between them. Looked up from germline, CDR1 is MDHEN and CDR2 is SYDVKM. This CDR3 contains 12 residues. Thyroid ultrasound, orbital computed tomography, clinical symptoms, and serum thyroxine and TRAb underpinned diagnoses.

This sequence was found in an adult woman with Graves' disease, either hyperthyroidism or ophthalmopathy (not recorded which). Sequences were obtained from peripheral blood or thyroid tissue (not recorded which). The V and J genes are TRBV28 and TRBJ1-1; D unclear. The CDR3 region has the DNA TGTGCCAGCAGTAACCCCCCCTCCGAAGCTTTCTTT. Translated: CASSNPPSEAFF.